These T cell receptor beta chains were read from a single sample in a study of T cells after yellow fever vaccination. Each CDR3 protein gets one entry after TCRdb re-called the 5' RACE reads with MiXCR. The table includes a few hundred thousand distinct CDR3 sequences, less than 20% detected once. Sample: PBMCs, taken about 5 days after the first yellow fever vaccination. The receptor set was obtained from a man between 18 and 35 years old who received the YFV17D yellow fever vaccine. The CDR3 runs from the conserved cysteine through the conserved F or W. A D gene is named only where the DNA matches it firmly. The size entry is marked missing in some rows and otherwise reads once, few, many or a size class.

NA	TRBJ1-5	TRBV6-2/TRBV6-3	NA	TGTGCCAGCAGTTACCTTGGACGCAATCAGCCCCAGCATTTT	CASSYLGRNQPQHF
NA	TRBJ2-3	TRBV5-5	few	TGTGCCAGCAGCTTGACAGGGCGGGAGGATACGCAGTATTTT	CASSLTGREDTQYF
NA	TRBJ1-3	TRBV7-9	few	TGTGCCAGCAGCTTCGGGAAAGGCGGAAACACCATATATTTT	CASSFGKGGNTIYF
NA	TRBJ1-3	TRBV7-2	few	TGTGCCAGCAGCTTAATCGCGGGGCCCACCGGAAACACCATATATTTT	CASSLIAGPTGNTIYF
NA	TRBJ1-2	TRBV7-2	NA	TGTGCCAGCAGCTCCCAGCCGGGGGTTGGCGGCTACACCTTC	CASSSQPGVGGYTF
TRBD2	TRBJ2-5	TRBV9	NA	TGTGCCAGCAGCGTAGCCAGGGAGGGTCCGACCCAGTACTTC	CASSVAREGPTQYF
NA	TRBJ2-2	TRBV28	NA	TGTGCCACCGCGAACGGAAACACCGGGGAGCTGTTTTTT	CATANGNTGELFF
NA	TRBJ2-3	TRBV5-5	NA	TGTGCCAGCAGCTTACAGTTTTCAGATACGCAGTATTTT	CASSLQFSDTQYF
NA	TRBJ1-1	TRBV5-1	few	TGCGCCAGCAGCTTGACACAGGGACTGGGAGCTTTCTTT	CASSLTQGLGAFF
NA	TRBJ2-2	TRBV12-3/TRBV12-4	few	TGTGCCAGCAGTTTAGTGGTCAGCGGGCTTACCGGGGAGCTGTTTTTT	CASSLVVSGLTGELFF
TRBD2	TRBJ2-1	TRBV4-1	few	TGCGCCAGCAGCCAAACCCCGTCCTCCGGGGGGATCGATGAGCAGTTCTTC	CASSQTPSSGGIDEQFF
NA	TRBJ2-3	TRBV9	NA	TGTGCCAGCAGCCAGGCCAGGGGGGCCGTACGGACAGATACGCAGTATTTT	CASSQARGAVRTDTQYF
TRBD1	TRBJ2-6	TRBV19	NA	TGTGCCAGCGCCAGGGGGCAGGTCTCTGGGGCCAACGTCCTGACTTTC	CASARGQVSGANVLTF
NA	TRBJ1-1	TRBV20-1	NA	TGCAGTGCTAACCGGGCCGCAAACACTGAAGCTTTCTTT	CSANRAANTEAFF
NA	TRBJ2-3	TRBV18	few	TGTGCCAGCTCACCATGGCAGGACGATACGCAGTATTTT	CASSPWQDDTQYF
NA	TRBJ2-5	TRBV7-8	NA	TGTGCCAGCAGCTATCGGGGGCAGGGGGGGGAGACCCAGTACTTC	CASSYRGQGGETQYF
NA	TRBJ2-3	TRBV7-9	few	TGTGCCAGCAGCCCCCGGGACCGAGATACGCAGTATTTT	CASSPRDRDTQYF
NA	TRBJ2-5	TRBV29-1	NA	TGCAGCGTCCGTAGTAAAGAGACCCAGTACTTC	CSVRSKETQYF
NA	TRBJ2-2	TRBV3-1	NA	TGTGCCACCAGCCAAGATCCGGTAATATCGAACACCGGGGAGCTGTTTTTT	CATSQDPVISNTGELFF
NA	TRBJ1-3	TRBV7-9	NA	TGTGCCAGCGAACCAGGGGTTACCGGAAACACCATATATTTT	CASEPGVTGNTIYF
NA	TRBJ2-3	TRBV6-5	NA	TGTGCCAGCAGTTCGGGACGTCGGGTACCGAGAGATACGCAGTATTTT	CASSSGRRVPRDTQYF
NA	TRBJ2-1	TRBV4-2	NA	TGTGCCAGCAGCGCTGTCAATGAGCAGTTCTTC	CASSAVNEQFF
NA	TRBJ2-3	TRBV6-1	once	TGTGCCAGCAGATTCCGTGGGGGAAGGGCAGATACGCAGTATTTT	CASRFRGGRADTQYF
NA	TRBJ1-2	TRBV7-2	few	TGTGCCAGCACGGGTGGGGGCGCGGGTGGCTACACCTTC	CASTGGGAGGYTF
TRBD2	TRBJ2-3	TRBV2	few	TGTGCCAGCGGACTAGCGGGGGGCGTCGATACGCAGTATTTT	CASGLAGGVDTQYF
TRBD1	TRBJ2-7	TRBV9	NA	TGTGCCAGCAGCGGAAAAGGGGGCCCCTACCCCTACGAGCAGTACTTC	CASSGKGGPYPYEQYF
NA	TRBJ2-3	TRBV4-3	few	TGCGCCAGCAGCCGCCGGGGGACGGGCGCCACAGATACGCAGTATTTT	CASSRRGTGATDTQYF
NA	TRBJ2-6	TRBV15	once	TGTGCCACCAGCAGAGATAGAAGCAGGGCCAACGTCCTGACTTTC	CATSRDRSRANVLTF
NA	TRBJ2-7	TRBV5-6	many	TGTGCCAGCAGCTTGGGACCGGGGTACTCCTACGAGCAGTACTTC	CASSLGPGYSYEQYF
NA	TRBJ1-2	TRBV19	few	TGTGCCAGTAGTATAAGGGGGGATCCCCCCTATGGCTACACCTTC	CASSIRGDPPYGYTF
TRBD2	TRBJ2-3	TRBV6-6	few	TGTGCCAGCATCCGGGGGGGCCGAGATACGCAGTATTTT	CASIRGGRDTQYF
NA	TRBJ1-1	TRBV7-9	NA	TGTGCCAGCAGCTTAGGGGAGGGTATCACTGAAGCTTTCTTT	CASSLGEGITEAFF
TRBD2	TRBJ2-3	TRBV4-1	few	TGCGCCAGCAGCCCAGCGGGGAGGCTTTCATTTGTGGCAGATACGCAGTATTTT	CASSPAGRLSFVADTQYF
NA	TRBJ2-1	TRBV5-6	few	TGTGCCAGCAGCATCTCCTACAATGAGCAGTTCTTC	CASSISYNEQFF
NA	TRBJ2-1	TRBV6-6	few	TGTGCCAGCAGTTTCGTCAGGGGCAATGAGCAGTTCTTC	CASSFVRGNEQFF
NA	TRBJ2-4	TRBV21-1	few	TGTGCCAGCGGGGGACAGCGGTCGGAGGCCAAAAACATTCAGTACTTC	CASGGQRSEAKNIQYF
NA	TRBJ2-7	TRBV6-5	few	TGTGCCAGCAGTTCCCGTGCAGGGGAGGGGACCTACGAGCAGTACTTC	CASSSRAGEGTYEQYF
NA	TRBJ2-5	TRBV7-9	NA	TGTGCCAGCAGCTTCCCAACTAGGATAGAGGAGACCCAGTACTTC	CASSFPTRIEETQYF
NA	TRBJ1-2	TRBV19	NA	TGTGCCAGTAGTATGGCGCCGGAGGACCGCTATGGCTACACCTTC	CASSMAPEDRYGYTF
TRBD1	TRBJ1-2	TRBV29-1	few	TGCGGGACAAAGACAGGGAAGTTCTATGGCTACACCTTC	CGTKTGKFYGYTF
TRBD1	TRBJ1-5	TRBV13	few	TGTGCCAGCAGCGCAAGAAATTTGGGACAGGACAATCAGCCCCAGCATTTT	CASSARNLGQDNQPQHF
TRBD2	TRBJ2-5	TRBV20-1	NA	TGCAGTGCTAGAGGGGCCACTAGCGGGGGATTTGTGGAGACCCAGTACTTC	CSARGATSGGFVETQYF
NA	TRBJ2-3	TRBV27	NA	TGTGCCAGCAGTTTCCTAGACTTCACAGATACGCAGTATTTT	CASSFLDFTDTQYF
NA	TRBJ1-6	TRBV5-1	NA	TGCGCCAGCACTCGGGAGAGAACAAATTCACCCCTCCACTTT	CASTRERTNSPLHF
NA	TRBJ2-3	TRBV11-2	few	TGTGCCAGCAGCTTGGGAAGATGGGGGCCTTCTCCCACAGATACGCAGTATTTT	CASSLGRWGPSPTDTQYF
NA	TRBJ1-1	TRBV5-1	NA	TGCGCCAGCAGCTTGCGCGCAGGGAGGTTCACTGAAGCTTTCTTT	CASSLRAGRFTEAFF